This is a list of T cell receptor beta chains from one sample in a study of PD-1 blockade in classical Hodgkin lymphoma. Data came from immunoSEQ multiplex PCR; TCRdb stores just in-frame clones and leaves some out. The sample contains 20,000 to 25,000 clones, approximately 91% of which appear only once. The sequencing sample was made of CD4+ T cells from blood. All receptors derive from a human donor with classical Hodgkin lymphoma. Both conserved end residues are part of each CDR3. The order of the fields is V gene, D gene, J gene, clone size, CDR3 protein, CDR3 DNA. A D gene is named only where the DNA matches it firmly. Size is omitted from some rows. Given values are once, few, many or a class for expanded clones.

v_call: TRBV7-8; d_call: TRBD1; j_call: TRBJ1-2; clone_size: NA; cdr3_aa: CASSNPSGTGGENYGYTF; cdr3_nt: TGTGCCAGCAGCAACCCTTCCGGGACAGGGGGAGAAAACTATGGCTACACCTTC
v_call: TRBV18; d_call: NA; j_call: TRBJ2-2; clone_size: NA; cdr3_aa: CASSPSGNTGELFF; cdr3_nt: TGTGCCAGCTCACCCTCGGGTAACACCGGGGAGCTGTTTTTT
v_call: TRBV2; d_call: TRBD2; j_call: TRBJ2-2; clone_size: NA; cdr3_aa: CASSYWTSRTGELFF; cdr3_nt: TGTGCCAGCAGTTACTGGACTAGTCGCACCGGGGAGCTGTTTTTT
v_call: TRBV6-1; d_call: NA; j_call: TRBJ1-4; clone_size: NA; cdr3_aa: CASSETRQATTNEKLFF; cdr3_nt: TGTGCCAGCAGTGAAACGCGCCAGGCAACAACTAATGAAAAACTGTTTTTT
v_call: TRBV30; d_call: NA; j_call: TRBJ1-2; clone_size: once; cdr3_aa: CAYASRYNYGYTF; cdr3_nt: TGTGCTTACGCCTCACGGTACAACTATGGCTACACCTTC
v_call: TRBV29-1; d_call: NA; j_call: TRBJ2-6; clone_size: NA; cdr3_aa: CSVGTASGANVLTF; cdr3_nt: TGCAGCGTTGGGACAGCCTCTGGGGCCAACGTCCTGACTTTC
v_call: TRBV30; d_call: NA; j_call: TRBJ2-3; clone_size: NA; cdr3_aa: CAWSQRRGDTQYF; cdr3_nt: TGTGCCTGGAGTCAAAGACGGGGGGATACGCAGTATTTT
v_call: TRBV7-2; d_call: NA; j_call: TRBJ2-5; clone_size: NA; cdr3_aa: CASSLRTGAAEETQYF; cdr3_nt: TGTGCCAGCAGCTTACGGACGGGGGCCGCCGAGGAGACCCAGTACTTC
v_call: TRBV7-2; d_call: NA; j_call: TRBJ1-1; clone_size: NA; cdr3_aa: CASIPRRGYSTEAFF; cdr3_nt: TGTGCCAGCATCCCCCGGAGAGGATACAGCACTGAAGCTTTCTTT
v_call: TRBV4-1; d_call: TRBD1; j_call: TRBJ1-5; clone_size: NA; cdr3_aa: CASSQGQGRRVGQPQHF; cdr3_nt: TGCGCCAGCAGCCAAGGACAGGGACGACGGGTTGGTCAGCCCCAGCATTTT
v_call: TRBV6-5; d_call: TRBD2; j_call: TRBJ2-1; clone_size: NA; cdr3_aa: CASNLAGPTGDEQFF; cdr3_nt: TGTGCCAGCAATTTAGCGGGGCCCACGGGCGATGAGCAGTTCTTC
v_call: TRBV18; d_call: NA; j_call: TRBJ1-3; clone_size: NA; cdr3_aa: CASSPGSLSGNTIYF; cdr3_nt: TGTGCCAGCTCACCGGGCAGTCTCTCTGGAAACACCATATATTTT
v_call: TRBV29-1; d_call: TRBD1; j_call: TRBJ2-7; clone_size: NA; cdr3_aa: CSVEGVTGKYF; cdr3_nt: TGCAGCGTTGAAGGCGTGACAGGGAAGTACTTC
v_call: TRBV11-1; d_call: TRBD1; j_call: TRBJ1-2; clone_size: NA; cdr3_aa: CASSLGQGIYTF; cdr3_nt: TGTGCCAGCAGCTTGGGACAGGGGATCTACACCTTC
v_call: TRBV27; d_call: NA; j_call: TRBJ2-2; clone_size: few; cdr3_aa: CAASRGYTGELFF; cdr3_nt: TGTGCCGCGTCGAGGGGCTACACCGGGGAGCTGTTTTTT
v_call: TRBV5-4; d_call: NA; j_call: TRBJ1-2; clone_size: NA; cdr3_aa: CASSLWQDYGYTF; cdr3_nt: TGTGCCAGCAGCTTGTGGCAGGATTATGGCTACACCTTC
v_call: TRBV5-1; d_call: NA; j_call: TRBJ2-3; clone_size: once; cdr3_aa: CASSPRGNGGDTQYF; cdr3_nt: TGCGCCAGCAGCCCCAGGGGAAATGGGGGAGATACGCAGTATTTT
v_call: TRBV18; d_call: TRBD1; j_call: TRBJ1-1; clone_size: NA; cdr3_aa: CASSRDRTYTEAFF; cdr3_nt: TGTGCCAGCTCAAGGGACAGGACGTACACTGAAGCTTTCTTT
v_call: TRBV21-1; d_call: NA; j_call: TRBJ1-3; clone_size: NA; cdr3_aa: CASSKAESSGNTIYF; cdr3_nt: TGTGCCAGCAGCAAAGCAGAAAGCTCTGGAAACACCATATATTTT
v_call: TRBV6-5; d_call: TRBD1; j_call: TRBJ1-1; clone_size: NA; cdr3_aa: CASSYSLSQGAAFF; cdr3_nt: TGTGCCAGCAGTTACTCCCTTAGTCAGGGGGCAGCTTTCTTT
v_call: TRBV5-1; d_call: NA; j_call: TRBJ2-1; clone_size: NA; cdr3_aa: CASSLEGRHREGSYNEQFF; cdr3_nt: TGCGCCAGCAGCTTGGAGGGGCGGCACAGGGAAGGCTCCTACAATGAGCAGTTCTTC
v_call: TRBV30; d_call: TRBD1; j_call: TRBJ2-4; clone_size: NA; cdr3_aa: CAWSDPGQARNIQYF; cdr3_nt: TGTGCCTGGAGTGACCCGGGACAGGCTAGGAACATTCAGTACTTC
v_call: TRBV2; d_call: NA; j_call: TRBJ1-5; clone_size: NA; cdr3_aa: CASRGAGASNQPQHF; cdr3_nt: TGTGCCAGCAGGGGCGCAGGGGCTAGCAATCAGCCCCAGCATTTT
v_call: TRBV7-8; d_call: NA; j_call: TRBJ2-7; clone_size: NA; cdr3_aa: CASSATSQGLSYEQYF; cdr3_nt: TGTGCCAGCAGCGCAACGTCCCAGGGGCTCTCCTACGAGCAGTACTTC
v_call: TRBV28; d_call: TRBD2; j_call: TRBJ2-7; clone_size: once; cdr3_aa: CASSLDRASGRSYEQYF; cdr3_nt: TGTGCCAGCAGTTTAGATCGGGCTAGCGGGAGGTCTTACGAGCAGTACTTC
v_call: TRBV5-1; d_call: NA; j_call: TRBJ1-2; clone_size: few; cdr3_aa: CASSYANYGYTF; cdr3_nt: TGCGCCAGCAGCTACGCTAACTATGGCTACACCTTC
v_call: TRBV9; d_call: NA; j_call: TRBJ1-1; clone_size: NA; cdr3_aa: CASSGVRPEAFF; cdr3_nt: TGTGCCAGCAGCGGTGTCCGTCCTGAAGCTTTCTTT
v_call: TRBV5-6; d_call: NA; j_call: TRBJ1-5; clone_size: NA; cdr3_aa: CASSLPGQPQHF; cdr3_nt: TGTGCCAGCAGCTTGCCCGGGCAGCCCCAGCATTTT
v_call: TRBV2; d_call: TRBD2; j_call: TRBJ2-1; clone_size: NA; cdr3_aa: CASKTSGSNEQFF; cdr3_nt: TGTGCCAGCAAGACTAGCGGGAGCAATGAGCAGTTCTTC
v_call: TRBV15; d_call: NA; j_call: TRBJ1-1; clone_size: few; cdr3_aa: CATGWTLNTEAFF; cdr3_nt: TGTGCCACCGGTTGGACCTTGAACACTGAAGCTTTCTTT
v_call: TRBV29-1; d_call: TRBD1; j_call: TRBJ2-2; clone_size: NA; cdr3_aa: CSVDLTGATGELFF; cdr3_nt: TGCAGCGTTGATCTAACAGGGGCCACCGGGGAGCTGTTTTTT
v_call: TRBV5-1; d_call: TRBD2; j_call: TRBJ2-5; clone_size: once; cdr3_aa: CASSQGTSGRETQYF; cdr3_nt: TGCGCCAGCAGCCAAGGGACTAGCGGGAGGGAGACCCAGTACTTC
v_call: TRBV18; d_call: NA; j_call: TRBJ2-6; clone_size: NA; cdr3_aa: CASSPRFRVSGANVLTF; cdr3_nt: TGTGCCAGCTCACCACGTTTCAGGGTCTCTGGGGCCAACGTCCTGACTTTC
v_call: TRBV2; d_call: NA; j_call: TRBJ2-1; clone_size: NA; cdr3_aa: CASRTGLGYEQFF; cdr3_nt: TGTGCCAGCAGAACTGGCCTCGGGTATGAGCAGTTCTTC
v_call: TRBV28; d_call: NA; j_call: TRBJ1-5; clone_size: NA; cdr3_aa: CASSLLGPSNQPQHF; cdr3_nt: TGTGCCAGCAGTTTGCTGGGACCGAGCAATCAGCCCCAGCATTTT
v_call: TRBV5-8; d_call: TRBD2; j_call: TRBJ2-1; clone_size: NA; cdr3_aa: CASSLAGLAGGPRNEQFF; cdr3_nt: TGTGCCAGCAGCTTGGCCGGGTTAGCGGGAGGGCCGAGGAATGAGCAGTTCTTC
v_call: TRBV7-2; d_call: TRBD1; j_call: TRBJ1-6; clone_size: NA; cdr3_aa: CASSRDRASYNSPLHF; cdr3_nt: TGTGCCAGCAGCCGTGACAGGGCATCCTATAATTCACCCCTCCACTTT
v_call: TRBV6-4; d_call: NA; j_call: TRBJ2-1; clone_size: once; cdr3_aa: CASSDRPFTAYNEQFF; cdr3_nt: TGTGCCAGCAGTGACCGCCCCTTTACTGCCTACAATGAGCAGTTCTTC
v_call: TRBV10-1; d_call: NA; j_call: TRBJ2-3; clone_size: NA; cdr3_aa: CASSEHRGAGTDTQYF; cdr3_nt: TGCGCCAGCAGTGAGCACCGAGGGGCCGGGACAGATACGCAGTATTTT
v_call: TRBV30; d_call: NA; j_call: TRBJ1-1; clone_size: NA; cdr3_aa: CAWSPMNTEAFF; cdr3_nt: TGTGCCTGGAGCCCAATGAACACTGAAGCTTTCTTT
v_call: TRBV7-8; d_call: NA; j_call: TRBJ2-1; clone_size: NA; cdr3_aa: CASRFSGGPYNEQFF; cdr3_nt: TGTGCCAGCAGATTTTCCGGGGGACCCTACAATGAGCAGTTCTTC
v_call: TRBV29-1; d_call: NA; j_call: TRBJ1-2; clone_size: once; cdr3_aa: CSVEDRDNYGYTF; cdr3_nt: TGCAGCGTTGAAGATCGGGATAACTATGGCTACACCTTC
v_call: TRBV11-2; d_call: NA; j_call: TRBJ2-5; clone_size: NA; cdr3_aa: CASSPGLLGATQYF; cdr3_nt: TGTGCCAGCAGCCCTGGATTACTGGGGGCGACCCAGTACTTC
v_call: TRBV9; d_call: TRBD2; j_call: TRBJ2-7; clone_size: once; cdr3_aa: CASSGVTSGIDEQYF; cdr3_nt: TGTGCCAGCAGCGGGGTCACTAGCGGGATCGACGAGCAGTACTTC
v_call: TRBV5-1; d_call: TRBD1; j_call: TRBJ2-1; clone_size: NA; cdr3_aa: CASSSLLTGGYNEQFF; cdr3_nt: TGCGCCAGCAGCTCCCTCCTGACAGGGGGTTACAATGAGCAGTTCTTC
v_call: TRBV11-2; d_call: TRBD2; j_call: TRBJ2-3; clone_size: NA; cdr3_aa: CASSPRLAGGRDTQYF; cdr3_nt: TGTGCCAGCAGCCCCCGACTAGCGGGGGGGAGAGATACGCAGTATTTT
v_call: TRBV11-2; d_call: TRBD1; j_call: TRBJ1-3; clone_size: NA; cdr3_aa: CASSPGQGDGNTIYF; cdr3_nt: TGTGCCAGCAGCCCGGGACAGGGAGACGGAAACACCATATATTTT
v_call: TRBV5-1; d_call: NA; j_call: TRBJ1-2; clone_size: NA; cdr3_aa: CASSPPSWRGTSGYTF; cdr3_nt: TGCGCCAGCAGCCCTCCATCGTGGCGAGGGACTAGCGGCTACACCTTC
v_call: TRBV15; d_call: NA; j_call: TRBJ1-6; clone_size: NA; cdr3_aa: CATSRGLDSSSPLHF; cdr3_nt: TGTGCCACCAGCAGAGGACTGGACAGTTCTTCACCCCTCCACTTT
v_call: TRBV7-6; d_call: TRBD1; j_call: TRBJ1-2; clone_size: NA; cdr3_aa: CASSLGPGGLYGYTF; cdr3_nt: TGTGCCAGCAGCTTAGGCCCAGGGGGCTTGTATGGCTACACCTTC
v_call: TRBV11-3; d_call: TRBD1; j_call: TRBJ1-5; clone_size: NA; cdr3_aa: CASSLKGQGKHQPQHF; cdr3_nt: TGTGCCAGCAGCCTAAAGGGACAGGGAAAACATCAGCCCCAGCATTTT
v_call: TRBV13; d_call: TRBD2; j_call: TRBJ2-3; clone_size: NA; cdr3_aa: CASSLALTSGTTDTQYF; cdr3_nt: TGTGCCAGCAGCTTAGCCCTGACTAGCGGGACCACAGATACGCAGTATTTT
v_call: TRBV19; d_call: NA; j_call: TRBJ1-5; clone_size: NA; cdr3_aa: CASSVMWTDPLLYSNQPQHF; cdr3_nt: TGTGCCAGTAGTGTGATGTGGACGGATCCCTTGTTGTATAGCAATCAGCCCCAGCATTTT
v_call: TRBV15; d_call: NA; j_call: TRBJ1-3; clone_size: once; cdr3_aa: CATSRGGYSGNTIYF; cdr3_nt: TGTGCCACCAGCAGAGGTGGATACTCTGGAAACACCATATATTTT
v_call: TRBV4-3; d_call: TRBD1; j_call: TRBJ1-2; clone_size: NA; cdr3_aa: CASSQGTGPDYGYTF; cdr3_nt: TGCGCCAGCAGCCAAGGGACAGGGCCAGACTATGGCTACACCTTC
v_call: TRBV2; d_call: TRBD2; j_call: TRBJ2-7; clone_size: NA; cdr3_aa: CASTPTSGRGYEQYF; cdr3_nt: TGTGCCAGCACCCCTACTAGCGGGAGAGGGTACGAGCAGTACTTC
v_call: TRBV21-1; d_call: NA; j_call: TRBJ2-7; clone_size: NA; cdr3_aa: CATKRQGVPYEQYF; cdr3_nt: TGTGCCACCAAGAGACAAGGCGTTCCCTACGAGCAGTACTTC